This T cell receptor beta chain was sequenced for a study of blood T cell repertoires in COVID-19. About the study: Sources were T cells, B-cell-depleted T cells, or PBMCs; the material itself was cDNA or gDNA.

This clone showed up just a few times. Authors' processing steps: Amplified reference gene primers provided the basis for estimating nucleated cell counts. Libraries were prepared by immunoSEQ multiplex PCR; TCRdb keeps only in-frame clonotypes and omits some of them. V and J calls and clone size are as listed in that table; D and trimming were resolved from the DNA. The data show some 58,000 clones, about 81% seen once. Unmatched junction bases numbered 9, after V lost 10 bases and J lost 4 bases. Germline loops: CDR1 ENHRY, CDR2 SYGVKD. The CDR3 is 14 residues long. Sequenced: peripheral blood. The TCR was taken from a man in his sixties with COVID-19, enrolled during active disease. The rearrangement uses TRBV10-3 and TRBJ1-2; 10 nucleotides align to TRBD1. In DNA form, the CDR3 reads TGTGCCACCACCGACAGGGGGCGAGGCTATGGCTACACCTTC. As protein: CATTDRGRGYGYTF.